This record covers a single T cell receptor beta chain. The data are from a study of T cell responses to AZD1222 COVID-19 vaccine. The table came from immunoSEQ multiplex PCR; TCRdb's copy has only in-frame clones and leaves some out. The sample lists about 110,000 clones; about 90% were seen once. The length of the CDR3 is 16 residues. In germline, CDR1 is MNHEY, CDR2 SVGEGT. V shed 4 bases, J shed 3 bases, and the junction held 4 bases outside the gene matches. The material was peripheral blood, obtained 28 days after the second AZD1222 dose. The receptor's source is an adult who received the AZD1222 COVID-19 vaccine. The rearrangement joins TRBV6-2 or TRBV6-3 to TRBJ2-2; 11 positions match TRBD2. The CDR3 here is CASSSIAGGDTGELFF. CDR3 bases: TGTGCCAGCAGTTCAATAGCGGGGGGGGACACCGGGGAGCTGTTTTTT.